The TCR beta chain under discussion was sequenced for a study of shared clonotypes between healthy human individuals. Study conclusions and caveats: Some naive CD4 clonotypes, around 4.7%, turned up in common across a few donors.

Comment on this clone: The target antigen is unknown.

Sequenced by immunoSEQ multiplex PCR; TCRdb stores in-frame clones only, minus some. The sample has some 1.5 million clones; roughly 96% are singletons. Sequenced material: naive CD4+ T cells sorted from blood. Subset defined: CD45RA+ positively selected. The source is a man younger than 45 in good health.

The chain's CDR3 is CASSAARGGSIGTDTQYF. The CDR3 DNA reads as TGTGCCAGCAGCGCCGCTAGGGGCGGGAGTATCGGCACAGATACGCAGTATTTT. The chain has TRBV5-4 and TRBJ2-3, with 7 bases fitting TRBD2. The V gene end was trimmed by 4 bases and the J gene end by 1 base; junction bases not matched to a gene: 15. CDR3 length equals 18 residues. Per germline, CDR1 SGHNT and CDR2 YYREEE (reference sequence).